This T cell receptor beta chain emerged from a study of blood T cell repertoires in COVID-19. As for the study in general: The United States, Italy and Spain were the sources of the acute and convalescent COVID-19 samples. Sources were T cells, B-cell-depleted T cells, or PBMCs; the material itself was cDNA or gDNA.

Trimming took off 5 bases at V and 6 bases at J, with 17 bases between the two ends. CDR1 and CDR2 from the germline V gene are LNHDA and SQIVND (reference sequence). CDR3 length: 15 residues. Original processing notes: Nucleated cell counts were estimated from reference gene primer amplification. The method was immunoSEQ multiplex PCR; TCRdb's version includes in-frame clones alone and lacks a portion of them. The DNA was the basis for D and trimming; V, J and clone size are from that table. The data contain about 48,000 clones, over 85% of them singletons. This clonotype was obtained from a woman over 75 with acute or convalescent COVID-19. The V call is TRBV19, the J call TRBJ2-1, with D perhaps TRBD1 (7 bases). The sequenced sample was peripheral blood. The CDR3 sequence is CASSPDRWRGNEQFF. The CDR3 nucleotides are TGTGCCAGTAGTCCGGACAGGTGGCGGGGCAATGAGCAGTTCTTC.